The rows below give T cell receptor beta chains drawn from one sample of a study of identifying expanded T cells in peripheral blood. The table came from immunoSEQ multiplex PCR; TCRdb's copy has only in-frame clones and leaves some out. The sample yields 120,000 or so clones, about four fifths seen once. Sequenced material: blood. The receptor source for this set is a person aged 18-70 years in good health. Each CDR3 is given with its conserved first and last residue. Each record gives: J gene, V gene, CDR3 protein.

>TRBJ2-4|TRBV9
CASSPDPNRGSKNIQYF
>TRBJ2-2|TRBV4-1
CASSQDGAARELFF
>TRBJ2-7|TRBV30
CAWSALRHWTVTRVGNYEQYF
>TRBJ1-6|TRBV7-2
CASSLAGARPPLHF
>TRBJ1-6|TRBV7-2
CASSSTGRYNSPLHF
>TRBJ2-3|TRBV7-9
CASSLTGPRVGQYF
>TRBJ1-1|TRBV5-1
CASSSITGRANTEAFF
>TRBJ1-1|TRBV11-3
CASSLDQSGSGVNTEAFF
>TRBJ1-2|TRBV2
CASSDSGGRGGYTF
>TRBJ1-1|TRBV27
CASSFDRGYGEAFF
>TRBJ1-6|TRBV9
CASSVEWDRTNSPLHF
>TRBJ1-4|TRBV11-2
CASSLIVRDRGATNEKLFF
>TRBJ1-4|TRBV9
CASSVAQGGSEKLFF
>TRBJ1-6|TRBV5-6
CASKRLSSYNSPLHF
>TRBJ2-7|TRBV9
CASSVAPFATAYEQYF
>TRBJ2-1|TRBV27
CASGFLYEQFF
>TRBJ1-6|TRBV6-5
CASSYYPGLYDSPLHF
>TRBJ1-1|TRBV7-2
CASSFGLNTEAFF
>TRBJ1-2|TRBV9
CASSVSRGPTPNYGYTF
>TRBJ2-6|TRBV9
CASSLTGGYSGANVLTF
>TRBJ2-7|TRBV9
CASSVRSGGFNEQYF
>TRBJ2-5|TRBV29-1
CSARGLAGETQYF
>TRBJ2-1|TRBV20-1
CSASQGHEQFF
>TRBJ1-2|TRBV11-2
CASSLVQGGGYGYTF
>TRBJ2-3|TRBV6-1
CASREQGISTDTQYF
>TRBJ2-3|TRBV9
CASSRGQGGGDTQYF
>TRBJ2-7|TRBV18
CASSPDDRRPYEQYF
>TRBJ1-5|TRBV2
CASSRNSNQPQHF
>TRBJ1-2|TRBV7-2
CASSRYGLGAGGYTF
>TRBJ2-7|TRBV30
CAWTGNPTYEQYF
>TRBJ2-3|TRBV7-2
CASSLARTDTQYF
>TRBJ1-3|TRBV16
CASSSDYSGNTIYF
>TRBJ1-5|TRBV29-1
CSVEDPGSNQPQHF
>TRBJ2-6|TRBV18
CASSPAASGANVLTF
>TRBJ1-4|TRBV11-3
CASSFRETNEKLFF
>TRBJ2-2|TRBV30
CAWIPGGRRTAGELFF
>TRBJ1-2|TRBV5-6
CASSLGLGGYTF
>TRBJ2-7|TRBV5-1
CASSLARHPYEQYF
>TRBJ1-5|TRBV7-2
CASSSEKWDRERNQPQHF
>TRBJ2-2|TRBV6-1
CASSDANTGELFF
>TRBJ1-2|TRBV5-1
CASSLSLSEGNYGYTF
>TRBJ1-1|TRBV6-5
CASSYSIGGATEAFF
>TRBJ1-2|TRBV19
CASSTRQAEIYGYTF
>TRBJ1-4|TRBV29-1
CSVVIQGRKLFF
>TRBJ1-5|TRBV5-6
CASSVDRGINQPQHF
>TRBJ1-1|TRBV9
CASSVDSGPGVF
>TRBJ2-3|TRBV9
CASSVEGQVSDTQYF
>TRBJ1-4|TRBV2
CAILGSEKLFF
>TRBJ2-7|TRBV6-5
CASSLHQAYEQYF
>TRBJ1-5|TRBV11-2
CASSLDPGGNQPQHF